These T cell receptor beta chains were read from a single sample in a study of CD8+CD57+ T cells in acquired aplastic anemia. MiXCR, applied by TCRdb to the reads, yields one record per CDR3 protein. This sample carries approximately 130,000 distinct CDR3 sequences, about 60% of them seen once, and the ten largest clones take 25% to 35%. The source material was sorted CD4+, CD8+, or CD8+CD57+ T cells (not recorded which) from PBMCs. The receptors shown here come from a human donor with aplastic anemia. Both conserved end residues are part of each CDR3. D genes are given only for firm matches. Only some rows state a clone size, as once, few, many or a class for expanded clones.

abundance | j_gene | d_gene | v_gene | CDR3nt | CDR3aa
many | TRBJ2-1 | NA | TRBV6-5 | TGTGCCAGCAGTTACATGCCTAGTGGTACCTACAATGAGCAGTTCTTC | CASSYMPSGTYNEQFF
once | TRBJ1-1 | NA | TRBV5-5 | TGTGCCAGCAGCTCGACAGCCATGAACACTGAAGCTTTCTTT | CASSSTAMNTEAFF
NA | TRBJ2-5 | NA | TRBV12-5 | TGTGCTAGTGGTTTGGTACCCCCGGGTGAGACCCAGTACTTC | CASGLVPPGETQYF
NA | TRBJ1-3 | NA | TRBV19 | TGTGCCACCCCCAGGGAAATCCTCTCTGGAAACACCATATATTTT | CATPREILSGNTIYF
once | TRBJ2-7 | TRBD1 | TRBV5-4 | TGTGCCAGCAGCTTGGCTCGGTATGGACAGGGGGCATACGAGCAGTACTTC | CASSLARYGQGAYEQYF
many | TRBJ2-7 | NA | TRBV7-8 | TGTGCCAGTAGCTTAGGTGGGCAGAACGAGCAGTACTTC | CASSLGGQNEQYF
NA | TRBJ2-7 | TRBD1 | TRBV25-1 | TGTGCCAGCAGTTCTGGGACAGGGTGGTCCTACGAGCAGTACTTC | CASSSGTGWSYEQYF
NA | TRBJ1-1 | NA | TRBV12-3/TRBV12-4 | TGTGCCAGCAGTTCCCGGACGGGGAACACTGAAGCTTTCTTT | CASSSRTGNTEAFF
large | TRBJ2-7 | TRBD1 | TRBV3-1 | TGTGCCAGCAGCCAGGATCAGGACAGGGTCTACTACGAGCAGTACTTC | CASSQDQDRVYYEQYF
once | TRBJ1-2 | NA | TRBV11-3 | TGTGCCAGCAGCTTAGCCACAGGGAACTATGGCTACACCTTC | CASSLATGNYGYTF